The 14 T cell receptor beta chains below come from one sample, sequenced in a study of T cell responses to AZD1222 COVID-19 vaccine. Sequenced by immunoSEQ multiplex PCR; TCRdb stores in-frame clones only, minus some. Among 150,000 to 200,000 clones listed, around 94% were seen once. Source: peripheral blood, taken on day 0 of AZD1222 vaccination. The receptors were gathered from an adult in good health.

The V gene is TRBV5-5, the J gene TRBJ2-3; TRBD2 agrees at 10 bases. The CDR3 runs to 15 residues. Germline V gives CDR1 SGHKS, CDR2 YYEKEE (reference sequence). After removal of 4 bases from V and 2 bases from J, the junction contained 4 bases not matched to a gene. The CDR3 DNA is TGTGCCAGCAGCCGGGGACTAGCGTTCACAGATACGCAGTATTTT. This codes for CASSRGLAFTDTQYF.

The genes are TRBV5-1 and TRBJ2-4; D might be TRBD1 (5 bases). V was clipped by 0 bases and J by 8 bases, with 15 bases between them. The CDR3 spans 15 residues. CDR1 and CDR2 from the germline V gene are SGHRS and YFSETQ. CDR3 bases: TGCGCCAGCAGCTTGGATATACGTTCAGGGCACATTCAGTACTTC. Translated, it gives CASSLDIRSGHIQYF.

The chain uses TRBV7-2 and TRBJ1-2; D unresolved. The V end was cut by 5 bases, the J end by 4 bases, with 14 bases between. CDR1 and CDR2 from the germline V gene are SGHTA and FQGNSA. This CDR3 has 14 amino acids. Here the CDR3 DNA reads TGTGCCAGCAGCAAGGAGGGTCACGGCTATGGCTACACCTTC. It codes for CASSKEGHGYGYTF.

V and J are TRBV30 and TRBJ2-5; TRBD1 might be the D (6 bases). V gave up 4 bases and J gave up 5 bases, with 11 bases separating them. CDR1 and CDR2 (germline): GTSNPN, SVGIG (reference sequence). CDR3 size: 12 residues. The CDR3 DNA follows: TGTGCCTGGAATATGAGGGGGGAGACCCAGTACTTC. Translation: CAWNMRGETQYF.

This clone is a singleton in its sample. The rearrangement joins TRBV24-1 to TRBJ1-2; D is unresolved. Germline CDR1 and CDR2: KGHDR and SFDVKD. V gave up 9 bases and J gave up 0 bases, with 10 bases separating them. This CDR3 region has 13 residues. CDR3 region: CATFDTANYGYTF. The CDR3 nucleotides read TGTGCCACCTTTGATACAGCTAACTATGGCTACACCTTC.

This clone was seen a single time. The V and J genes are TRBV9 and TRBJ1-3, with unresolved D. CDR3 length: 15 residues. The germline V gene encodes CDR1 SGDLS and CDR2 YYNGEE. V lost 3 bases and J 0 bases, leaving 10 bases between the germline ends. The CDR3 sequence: CASSANMDSGNTIYF. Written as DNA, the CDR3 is TGTGCCAGCAGCGCCAACATGGACTCTGGAAACACCATATATTTT.

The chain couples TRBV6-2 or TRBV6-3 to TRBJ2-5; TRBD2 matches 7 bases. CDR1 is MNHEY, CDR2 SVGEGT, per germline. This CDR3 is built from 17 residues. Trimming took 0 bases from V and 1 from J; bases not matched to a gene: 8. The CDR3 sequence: CASSYSSGGVGQETQYF. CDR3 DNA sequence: TGTGCCAGCAGTTACTCGTCTGGGGGGGTAGGCCAAGAGACCCAGTACTTC.

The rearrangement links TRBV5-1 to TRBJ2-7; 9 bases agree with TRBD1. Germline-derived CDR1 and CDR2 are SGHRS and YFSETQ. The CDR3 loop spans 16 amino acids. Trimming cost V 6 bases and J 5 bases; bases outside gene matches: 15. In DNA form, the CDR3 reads TGCGCCAGCACCCTTGCCCCGGGACAGGGAGTGGACGAGCAGTACTTC. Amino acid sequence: CASTLAPGQGVDEQYF.

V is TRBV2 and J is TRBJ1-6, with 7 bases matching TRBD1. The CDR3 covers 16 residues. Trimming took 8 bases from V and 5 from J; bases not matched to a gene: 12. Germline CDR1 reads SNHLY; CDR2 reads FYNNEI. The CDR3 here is CASVRFAGTDNSPLHF. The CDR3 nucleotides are TGTGCCAGCGTCAGGTTCGCCGGGACAGATAATTCACCCCTCCACTTT. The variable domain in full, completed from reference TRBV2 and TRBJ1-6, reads EPEVTQTPSHQVTQMGQEVILRCVPISNHLYFYWYRQILGQKVEFLVSFYNNEISEKSEIFDDQFSVERPDGSNFTLKIRSTKLEDSAMYFCASVRFAGTDNSPLHFGNGTRLTVT.

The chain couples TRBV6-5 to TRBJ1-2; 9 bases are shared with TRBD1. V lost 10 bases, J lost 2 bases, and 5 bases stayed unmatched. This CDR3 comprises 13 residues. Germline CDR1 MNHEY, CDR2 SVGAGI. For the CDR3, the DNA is TGTGCCAAAACCGGGACAGGGAACTATGGCTACACCTTC. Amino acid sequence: CAKTGTGNYGYTF.

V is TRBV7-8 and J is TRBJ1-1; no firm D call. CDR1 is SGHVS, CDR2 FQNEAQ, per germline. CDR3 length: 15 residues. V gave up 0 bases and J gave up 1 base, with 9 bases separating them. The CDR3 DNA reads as TGTGCCAGCAGCTTAGCGCCGGGAGGGAACACTGAAGCTTTCTTT. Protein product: CASSLAPGGNTEAFF.

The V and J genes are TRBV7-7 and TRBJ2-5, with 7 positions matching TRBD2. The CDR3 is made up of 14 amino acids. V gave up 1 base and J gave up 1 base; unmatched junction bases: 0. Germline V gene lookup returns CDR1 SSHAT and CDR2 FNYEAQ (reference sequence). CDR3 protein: CASSLGLAQETQYF. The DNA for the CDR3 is TGTGCCAGCAGCTTAGGACTAGCCCAAGAGACCCAGTACTTC.

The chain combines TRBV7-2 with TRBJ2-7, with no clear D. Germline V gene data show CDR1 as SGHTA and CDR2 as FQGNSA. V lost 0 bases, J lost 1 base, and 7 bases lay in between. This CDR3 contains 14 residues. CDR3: CASSLAGLSYEQYF. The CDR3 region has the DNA TGTGCCAGCAGCTTAGCAGGGCTTTCCTACGAGCAGTACTTC. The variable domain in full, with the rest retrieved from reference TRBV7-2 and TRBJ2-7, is GAGVSQSPSNKVTEKGKDVELRCDPISGHTALYWYRQSLGQGLEFLIYFQGNSAPDKSGLPSDRFSAERTGGSVSTLTIQRTQQEDSAVYLCASSLAGLSYEQYFGPGTRLTVT.

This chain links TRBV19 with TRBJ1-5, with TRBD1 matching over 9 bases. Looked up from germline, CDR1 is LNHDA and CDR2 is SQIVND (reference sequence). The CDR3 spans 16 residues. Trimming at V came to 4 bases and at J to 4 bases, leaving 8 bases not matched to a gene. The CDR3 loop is CASSTPGTGINQPQHF. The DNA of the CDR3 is TGTGCCAGTAGTACTCCCGGGACAGGGATAAATCAGCCCCAGCATTTT.